This T cell receptor beta chain was recovered during a study of T cells in Graves' hyperthyroidism and ophthalmopathy. Findings and limits, study-wide: Using 13 V-J features, a model discriminated ophthalmopathy from stable hyperthyroidism.

In making diagnoses, clinical symptoms, serum thyroxine and TRAb, thyroid ultrasound and orbital computed tomography were all used. About 10 ml of fresh peripheral blood supplied the PBMCs. This clonotype has a count of ten or more. Its antigen is not known. Trimming shortened V by 4 bases and J by 0 bases, and 13 bases separated the two germline ends. The CDR3 spans 16 residues. The germline gives CDR1 SEHNR, CDR2 FQNEAQ (reference sequence). Amplified TCR beta CDR3 regions derived from RNA transcripts. When the TCR CDR3 underwent first-round RT-PCR, the HTBI primer set was used. TCRdb used MiXCR to reprocess the multiplex PCR reads, holding one entry per CDR3 protein. The table shows about half a million distinct CDR3 sequences, with just under 20% occurring only once.

Source material: blood. V gene TRBV7-9 combines with J gene TRBJ2-1, with D perhaps matching TRBD2 (6 bases). The TCR originated in a middle-aged man with Graves' ophthalmopathy. CDR3 loop: CASSSLAESSYNEQFF. The CDR3 nucleotides are TGTGCCAGCAGCTCTTTAGCGGAGAGCTCCTACAATGAGCAGTTCTTC.